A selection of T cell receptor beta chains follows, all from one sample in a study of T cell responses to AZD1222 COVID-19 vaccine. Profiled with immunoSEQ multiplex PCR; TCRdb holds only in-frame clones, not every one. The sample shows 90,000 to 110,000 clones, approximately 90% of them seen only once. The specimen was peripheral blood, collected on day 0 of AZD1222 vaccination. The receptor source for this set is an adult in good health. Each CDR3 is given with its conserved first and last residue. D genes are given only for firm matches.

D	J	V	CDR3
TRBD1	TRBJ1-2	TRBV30	CAWSGTGYYGYTF
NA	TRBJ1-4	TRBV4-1	CASSYRAREREKLFF
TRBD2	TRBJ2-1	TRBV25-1	CASSRRTSSNEQFF
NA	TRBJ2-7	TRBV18	CASSQGPGNYEQYF
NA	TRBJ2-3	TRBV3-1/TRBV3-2	CASSQEGGGDTQYF
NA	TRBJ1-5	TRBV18	CASSPAAGSNQPQHF
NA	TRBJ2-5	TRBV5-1	CASGGQPGGRETQYF
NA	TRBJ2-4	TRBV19	CASSPPGKLKNIQYF
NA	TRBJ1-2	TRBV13	CASSLGAATFRYGYTF
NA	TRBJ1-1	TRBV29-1	CSVELSGLNTEAFF